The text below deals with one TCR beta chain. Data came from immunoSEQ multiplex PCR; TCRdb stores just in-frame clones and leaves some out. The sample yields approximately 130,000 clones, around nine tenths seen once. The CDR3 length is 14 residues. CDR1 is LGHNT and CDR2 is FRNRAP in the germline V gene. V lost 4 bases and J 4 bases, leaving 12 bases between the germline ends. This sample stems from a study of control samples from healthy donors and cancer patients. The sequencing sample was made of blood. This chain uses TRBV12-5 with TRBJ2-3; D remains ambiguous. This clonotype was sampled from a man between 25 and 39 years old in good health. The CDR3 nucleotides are TGTGCTAGTGGTTCCTCCTCACAGCCAGATACGCAGTATTTT. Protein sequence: CASGSSSQPDTQYF.